These T cell receptor beta chains were read from a single sample in a study of blood T cell repertoires in COVID-19. Measured with immunoSEQ multiplex PCR; TCRdb has only the in-frame clones, and not every one. The table shows around 100,000 clones, with 85% occurring only once. Sequencing input: peripheral blood. The receptors shown here come from a human donor in a cohort sampled during active COVID-19. The conserved cysteine and the conserved F or W are not part of the CDR3 here. A D gene is named only where the DNA matches it firmly. Size values are once, few and many counts, or a class for expanded clones, and some rows have none.

j_call	clone_size	d_call	v_call	cdr3_aa
TRBJ2-7	NA	TRBD2	TRBV6-2/TRBV6-3	ASSYGGGAYEQY
TRBJ2-1	once	TRBD2	TRBV28	ASSLTSGGGNEQF
TRBJ2-1	once	NA	TRBV21-1	ASSKFSPLADLYNEQF
TRBJ2-3	NA	TRBD2	TRBV3-1/TRBV3-2	ASSQPSGGAGDTQY
TRBJ1-3	NA	NA	TRBV5-4	ASSLFRPSGNTIY
TRBJ2-3	NA	NA	TRBV7-2	ASSLLWGVGDTQY
TRBJ2-1	NA	NA	TRBV19	ASSIGTYNEQF
TRBJ1-4	NA	TRBD1	TRBV4-2	ASSLDREAEKLF
TRBJ2-1	NA	NA	TRBV27	ASSLSTPGPEQF
TRBJ1-5	once	NA	TRBV28	ASSLSGELNNQPQH
TRBJ2-3	NA	NA	TRBV7-2	ASSLARLADTQY
TRBJ1-2	NA	TRBD1	TRBV18	ASSAILRTGGANYGYT
TRBJ1-6	NA	TRBD1	TRBV6-5	ATRQQGSSPLH
TRBJ1-2	NA	NA	TRBV30	AWSGGRGGYT
TRBJ1-2	NA	NA	TRBV5-1	ASSLAGAGAGGYT
TRBJ2-7	NA	NA	TRBV7-6	ASSPETVGEQY
TRBJ1-4	NA	TRBD1	TRBV7-2	ASSERDRVGKLF
TRBJ2-1	NA	TRBD1	TRBV29-1	SVSRDRGHNEQF
TRBJ2-7	NA	TRBD2	TRBV5-1	ASSPGGGYEQY
TRBJ1-2	NA	NA	TRBV28	ASSPPLRQVNYGYT
TRBJ1-3	NA	NA	TRBV7-2	ASSLGVSGNTIY
TRBJ2-7	NA	NA	TRBV10-3	AIGGIEQY
TRBJ2-3	NA	TRBD2	TRBV2	ASSVLAGVTDTQY
TRBJ2-1	NA	TRBD2	TRBV13	ASSLGTSFPDEQF
TRBJ2-4	NA	NA	TRBV6-6	ASSWGGQDIQY
TRBJ1-2	NA	TRBD1	TRBV2	ASSEANRGGYT
TRBJ2-5	NA	NA	TRBV6-2/TRBV6-3	ASSPRTDARGTQY
TRBJ2-3	NA	NA	TRBV30	ASVVRGSHSDTQY
TRBJ1-5	NA	NA	TRBV15	ATSDDRLGQPQH
TRBJ2-1	few	NA	TRBV5-1	ASSLAGQRVPDEQF
TRBJ2-6	NA	NA	TRBV19	ASSTQAGANVLT
TRBJ1-2	many	NA	TRBV12-3/TRBV12-4	ASSLKPNYGYT
TRBJ2-1	NA	NA	TRBV19	ASRIPGDNEQF
TRBJ2-3	NA	NA	TRBV18	ASSPGHPSGTDTQY
TRBJ2-1	NA	NA	TRBV2	ASSERRRYNEQF
TRBJ2-1	NA	TRBD1	TRBV11-3	ASSSNRDRVLNEQF
TRBJ2-2	once	TRBD1	TRBV6-5	ASSPGQGTGELF
TRBJ2-7	NA	NA	TRBV7-9	ASSAQTEYEQY
TRBJ2-1	NA	NA	TRBV9	ASSVAVGQKQF
TRBJ1-1	once	TRBD1	TRBV5-1	ASSTGTANTEAF
TRBJ1-4	NA	TRBD1	TRBV15	ATSISPGGYEKLF
TRBJ1-5	NA	TRBD1	TRBV7-2	ASSRRQGGQPQH
TRBJ1-2	NA	NA	TRBV27	ASSLMGGAGYGYT
TRBJ1-6	NA	TRBD1	TRBV19	ASTDRALNSPLH
TRBJ1-5	NA	TRBD1	TRBV5-5	ASSLTGQDDNQPQH
TRBJ2-4	NA	TRBD1	TRBV27	ATSDRAGTENIQY
TRBJ2-6	NA	NA	TRBV27	ASSLSTNSGANVLT
TRBJ2-3	NA	TRBD2	TRBV2	ASSPRTSGMNTQY
TRBJ1-5	NA	TRBD1	TRBV19	ASRVRGLDQPQH
TRBJ1-5	NA	NA	TRBV5-4	ASKPQEYNQPQH
TRBJ2-5	few	TRBD2	TRBV4-2	ASSQGRGETQY
TRBJ2-2	few	NA	TRBV27	ASSRIGEEGELF
TRBJ2-1	NA	TRBD1	TRBV3-1/TRBV3-2	ASSRTGGALLYNEQF